The TCR beta chain described here comes from a study of blood T cell repertoires in COVID-19. The CDR3 is 16 amino acids. CDR1 and CDR2 (germline): SGHNT, YYREEE (reference sequence). Deletions cut 0 bases from V and 8 bases from J, with 18 bases between. Clones were read by immunoSEQ multiplex PCR, and TCRdb kept only the in-frame ones, dropping some. This sample yields around 200,000 clones, of which 86% are seen a single time; around 5.7% belongs to the top ten. The TCR comes from a man aged 35-49 years with acute COVID-19. The chain recombines TRBV5-4 with TRBJ1-3; D is unclear. Sequences were obtained from PBMCs or T cells enriched from blood (not recorded which). This CDR3 reads CASSLEGRRELDTIYF. The CDR3 DNA reads as TGTGCCAGCAGCTTGGAGGGTAGGCGGGAACTTGACACCATATATTTT.